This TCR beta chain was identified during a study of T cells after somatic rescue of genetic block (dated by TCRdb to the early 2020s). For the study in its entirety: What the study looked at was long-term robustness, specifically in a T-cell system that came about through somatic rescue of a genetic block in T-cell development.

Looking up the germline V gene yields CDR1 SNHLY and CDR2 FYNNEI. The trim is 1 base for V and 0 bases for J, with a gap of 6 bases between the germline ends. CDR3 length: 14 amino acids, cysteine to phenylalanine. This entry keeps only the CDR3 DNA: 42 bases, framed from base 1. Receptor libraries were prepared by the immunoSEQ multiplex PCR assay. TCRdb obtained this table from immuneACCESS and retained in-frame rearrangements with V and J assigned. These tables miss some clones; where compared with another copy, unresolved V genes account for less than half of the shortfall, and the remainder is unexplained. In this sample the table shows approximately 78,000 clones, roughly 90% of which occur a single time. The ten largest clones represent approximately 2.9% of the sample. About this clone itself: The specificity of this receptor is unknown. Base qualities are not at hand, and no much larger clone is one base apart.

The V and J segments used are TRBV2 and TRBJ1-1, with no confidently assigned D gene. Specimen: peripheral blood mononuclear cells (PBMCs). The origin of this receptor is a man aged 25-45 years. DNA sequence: TGTGCCAGCAGTGAAGAGCTTATGAACACTGAAGCTTTCTTT. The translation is CASSEELMNTEAFF.